This TCR beta chain derives from a study of T cells after yellow fever vaccination. Study-level points and caveats: There was a small share of clonotypes that showed up in both the CD4 and CD8 compartments.

Germline CDR1 reads MNHEY; CDR2 reads SVGAGI. The CDR3 loop spans 14 amino acids. Trimming left V 4 bases short and J 0 bases short, with 7 bases between. As to this clonotype: What it binds is not known.

Via MiXCR, TCRdb re-called the 5' RACE reads, giving one row per CDR3 protein. In the table there are fewer than 650,000 distinct CDR3 sequences, 21% of which are singletons. V and J are TRBV6-5 and TRBJ1-3, with TRBD1 as a possible D gene (6 bases). The sequenced sample was PBMCs, obtained roughly 20 days after the first yellow fever vaccination. This TCR came from a man aged 18 to 30 who received the YFV17D yellow fever vaccine. CDR3 amino acids: CASSWTDSGNTIYF. The CDR3 region has the DNA TGTGCCAGCAGTTGGACAGACTCTGGAAACACCATATATTTT.